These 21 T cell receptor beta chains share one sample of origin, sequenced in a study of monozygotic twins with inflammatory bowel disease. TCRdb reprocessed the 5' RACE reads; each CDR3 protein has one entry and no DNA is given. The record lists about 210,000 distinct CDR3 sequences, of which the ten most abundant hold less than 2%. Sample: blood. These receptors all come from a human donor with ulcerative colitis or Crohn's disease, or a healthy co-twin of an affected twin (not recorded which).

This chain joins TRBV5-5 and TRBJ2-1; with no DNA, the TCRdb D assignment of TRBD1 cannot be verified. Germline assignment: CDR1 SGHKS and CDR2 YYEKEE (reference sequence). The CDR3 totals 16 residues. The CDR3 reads CASSLEYAGVNNEQFF. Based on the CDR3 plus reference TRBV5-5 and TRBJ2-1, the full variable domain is DAGVTQSPTHLIKTRGQQVTLRCSPISGHKSVSWYQQVLGQGPQFIFQYYEKEERGRGNFPDRFSARQFPNYSSELNVNALLLGDSALYLCASSLEYAGVNNEQFFGPGTRLTVL.

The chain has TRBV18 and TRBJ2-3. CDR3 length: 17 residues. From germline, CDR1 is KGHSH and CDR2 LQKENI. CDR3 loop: CASSPTGSWSITDTQYF.

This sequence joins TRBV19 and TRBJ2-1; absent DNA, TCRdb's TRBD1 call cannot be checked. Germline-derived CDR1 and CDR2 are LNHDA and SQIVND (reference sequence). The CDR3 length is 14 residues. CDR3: CASSVPGRRNEQFF.

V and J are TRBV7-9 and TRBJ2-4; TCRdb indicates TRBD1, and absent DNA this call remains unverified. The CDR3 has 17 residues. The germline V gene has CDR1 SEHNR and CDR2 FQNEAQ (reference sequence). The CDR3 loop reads CASSPPLAGLGKNIQYF.

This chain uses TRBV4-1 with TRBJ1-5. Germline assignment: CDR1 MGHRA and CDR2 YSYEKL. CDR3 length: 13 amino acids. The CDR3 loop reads CASSHDPLGPQHF.

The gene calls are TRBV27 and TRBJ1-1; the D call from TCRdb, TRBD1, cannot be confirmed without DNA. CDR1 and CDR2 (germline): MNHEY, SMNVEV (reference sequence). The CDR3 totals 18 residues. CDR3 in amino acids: CASSFSPPTGDVGTEAFF.

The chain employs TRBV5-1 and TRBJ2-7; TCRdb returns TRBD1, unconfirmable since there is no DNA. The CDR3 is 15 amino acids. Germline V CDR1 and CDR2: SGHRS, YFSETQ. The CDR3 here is CASSLGGQSTYEQYF.

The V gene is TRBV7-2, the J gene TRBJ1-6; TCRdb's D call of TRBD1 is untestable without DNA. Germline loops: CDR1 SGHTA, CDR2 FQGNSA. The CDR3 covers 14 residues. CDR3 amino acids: CASSWTGRNSPLHF.

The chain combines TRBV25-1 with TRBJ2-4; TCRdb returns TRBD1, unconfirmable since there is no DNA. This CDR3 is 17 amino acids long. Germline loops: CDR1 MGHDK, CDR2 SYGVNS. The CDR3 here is CASVRDLRGLAKNIQYF.

CDR3 region: CASSSTGGLEETQYF. The genes are TRBV5-1 and TRBJ2-5; the D call from TCRdb, TRBD1, cannot be confirmed without DNA. This CDR3 has 15 amino acids. Germline V gene sequence: CDR1 SGHRS, CDR2 YFSETQ.

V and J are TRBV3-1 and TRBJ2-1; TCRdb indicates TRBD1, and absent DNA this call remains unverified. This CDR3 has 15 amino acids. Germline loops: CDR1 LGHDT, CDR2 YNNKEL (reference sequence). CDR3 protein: CASSSGQVTYNEQFF.

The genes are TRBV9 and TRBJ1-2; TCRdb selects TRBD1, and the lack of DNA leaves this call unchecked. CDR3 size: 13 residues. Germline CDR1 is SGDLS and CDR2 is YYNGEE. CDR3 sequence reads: CASSVGGGYGYTF.

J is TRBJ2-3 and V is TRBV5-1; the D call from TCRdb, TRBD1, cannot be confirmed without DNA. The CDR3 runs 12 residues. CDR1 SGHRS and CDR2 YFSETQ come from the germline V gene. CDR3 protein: CASSEQGDTQYF.

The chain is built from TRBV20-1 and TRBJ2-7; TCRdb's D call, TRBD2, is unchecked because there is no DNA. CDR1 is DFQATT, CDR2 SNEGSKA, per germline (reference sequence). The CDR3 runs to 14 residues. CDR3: CSARLAAPRGEQYF.

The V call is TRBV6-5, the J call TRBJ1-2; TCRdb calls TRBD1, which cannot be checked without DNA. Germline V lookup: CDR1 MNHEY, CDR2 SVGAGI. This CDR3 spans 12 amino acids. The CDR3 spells CASSYSRGRWTF.

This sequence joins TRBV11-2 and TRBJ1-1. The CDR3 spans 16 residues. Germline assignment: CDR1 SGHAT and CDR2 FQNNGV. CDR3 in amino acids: CASSLDRTVPGTEAFF.

CDR3 sequence: CASRPRQGRASYEQYF. The rearrangement links TRBV28 to TRBJ2-7; checking the TCRdb D call of TRBD2 is not possible without DNA. The germline V gene encodes CDR1 MDHEN and CDR2 SYDVKM. The CDR3 spans 16 residues. The full variable domain, completed using reference TRBV28 and TRBJ2-7, is DVKVTQSSRYLVKRTGEKVFLECVQDMDHENMFWYRQDPGLGLRLIYFSYDVKMKEKGDIPEGYSVSREKKERFSLILESASTNQTSMYLCASRPRQGRASYEQYFGPGTRLTVT.

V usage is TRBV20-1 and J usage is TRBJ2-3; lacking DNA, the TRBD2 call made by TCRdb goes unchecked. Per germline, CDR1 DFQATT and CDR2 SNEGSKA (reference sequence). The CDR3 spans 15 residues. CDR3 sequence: CSAASLAGSTDTQYF.

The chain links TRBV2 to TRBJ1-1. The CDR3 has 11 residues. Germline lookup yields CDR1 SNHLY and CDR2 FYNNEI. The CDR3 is CASRRDTEAFF.

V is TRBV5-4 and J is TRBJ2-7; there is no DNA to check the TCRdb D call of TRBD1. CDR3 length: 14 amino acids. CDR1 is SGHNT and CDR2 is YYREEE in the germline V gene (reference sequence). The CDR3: CASSLKGTLHEQYF.

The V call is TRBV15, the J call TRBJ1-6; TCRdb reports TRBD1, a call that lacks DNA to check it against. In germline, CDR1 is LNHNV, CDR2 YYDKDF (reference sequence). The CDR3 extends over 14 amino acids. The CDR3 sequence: CATSLDRENSPLHF.